The next 27 T cell receptor beta chains were all read from a single sample in a study of cytomegalovirus exposure and HLA in healthy donors. Primers: 60 Vbeta forward and 13 Jbeta reverse. Sequencing was performed with immunoSEQ multiplex PCR; in TCRdb, only in-frame clones are kept and a portion is missing. The table shows about 140,000 clones, with 75% to 85% occurring only once. Specimen: PBMCs. The receptors come from a man aged 40-55 years in good health and CMV-seronegative.

The V gene is TRBV7-8, the J gene TRBJ2-7; D is possibly TRBD2 (5 bases). The germline V and J ends were trimmed by 2 bases and 1 base, with 6 bases remaining between them. CDR3 length equals 13 residues. Germline assignment: CDR1 SGHVS and CDR2 FQNEAQ. In nucleotides, the CDR3 is TGTGCCAGCAGCTTAAGGGAGTCCTACGAGCAGTACTTC. Translated, it gives CASSLRESYEQYF.

The chain joins TRBV7-8 to TRBJ2-4; the D is unclear. The germline V and J ends were trimmed by 1 base and 8 bases, with 15 bases remaining between them. Germline CDR1 and CDR2: SGHVS and FQNEAQ. This CDR3 comprises 15 residues. CDR3 DNA: TGTGCCAGCAGCTTAGTATCACGACCTCAGGACATTCAGTACTTC. It specifies CASSLVSRPQDIQYF.

Written as DNA, the CDR3 is TGTGCCACCAGCAGAGCGGCAGGGTTTCAATATGAGCAGTTCTTC. Translated, it gives CATSRAAGFQYEQFF. V and J are TRBV15 and TRBJ2-1; D may be TRBD1 (5 bases). This CDR3 has 15 amino acids. Trimming left V 1 base short and J 8 bases short, with 15 bases between. Germline V gives CDR1 LNHNV, CDR2 YYDKDF (reference sequence). Full variable domain (rest looked up from reference TRBV15 and TRBJ2-1): DAMVIQNPRYQVTQFGKPVTLSCSQTLNHNVMYWYQQKSSQAPKLLFHYYDKDFNNEADTPDNFQSRRPNTSFCFLDIRSPGLGDTAMYLCATSRAAGFQYEQFFGPGTRLTVL.

This chain connects TRBV13 to TRBJ2-1; 9 bases fit TRBD1. The CDR3 consists of 14 residues. V shed 4 bases, J shed 7 bases, and the junction held 5 bases outside the gene matches. Germline CDR1 and CDR2: PRHDT and FYEKMQ (reference sequence). CDR3 in amino acids: CASSSNRGLNEQFF. The CDR3 coding sequence is TGTGCCAGCAGCTCAAACAGGGGGCTGAATGAGCAGTTCTTC.

The chain carries TRBV28 and TRBJ1-5, with a weak D call TRBD1 (6 bases). Trimming removed 4 bases from V and 2 bases from J, with 12 bases in between. CDR3 length: 15 amino acids. Germline V CDR1 and CDR2: MDHEN, SYDVKM. CDR3 DNA sequence: TGTGCCAGCAGTTCAATACAGGGCGGCAATCAGCCCCAGCATTTT. Translation gives CASSSIQGGNQPQHF.

The V call is TRBV5-1, the J call TRBJ2-3, with 8 bases aligning to TRBD2. There are 15 residues in the CDR3. Germline CDR1 reads SGHRS; CDR2 reads YFSETQ. V was pared by 0 bases and J by 5 bases, with 5 bases of the junction left unmatched. The CDR3 protein is CASSLDGGAEDTQYF. The CDR3 DNA sequence: TGCGCCAGCAGCTTGGACGGGGGGGCAGAAGATACGCAGTATTTT.

The chain employs TRBV2 and TRBJ1-2; D may be TRBD1 (5 bases). Trimming stripped 2 bases from V and 6 bases from J, with 19 bases between. Germline V gene sequence: CDR1 SNHLY, CDR2 FYNNEI. This CDR3 region has 16 residues. The CDR3 bases are TGTGCCAGCAGTGAACACGGGGGGAGGGGTAAGGATGGCTACACCTTC. This gives the protein CASSEHGGRGKDGYTF.

This rearrangement joins TRBV2 to TRBJ2-3; 8 bases line up with TRBD1. This CDR3 is built from 14 residues. Germline-derived CDR1 and CDR2 are SNHLY and FYNNEI. The V and J ends lost 4 bases and 3 bases, in that order; junction bases with no gene match: 3. CDR3 bases: TGTGCCAGCAGTGTGCAGGGGGCAACAGATACGCAGTATTTT. Its protein is CASSVQGATDTQYF.

The chain uses TRBV2 and TRBJ2-5; D gene uncertain. The germline gives CDR1 SNHLY, CDR2 FYNNEI. The CDR3 runs to 12 residues. V lost 2 bases and J lost 2, with 3 bases in between. CDR3 protein: CASSEQQETQYF. CDR3 nucleotides: TGTGCCAGCAGTGAACAGCAAGAGACCCAGTACTTC.

The chain recombines TRBV7-9 with TRBJ2-7, with 10 bases lining up with TRBD1. V gave up 5 bases and J gave up 3 bases; unmatched junction bases: 4. This CDR3 contains 14 residues. Germline lookup yields CDR1 SEHNR and CDR2 FQNEAQ (reference sequence). CDR3 protein: CASSRGQGNYEQYF. Written as DNA, the CDR3 is TGTGCCAGCAGCCGGGGACAGGGGAACTACGAGCAGTACTTC.

This clone was seen just once. V is TRBV27 and J is TRBJ2-6, with 9 bases matching TRBD1. V lost 3 bases and J lost 12; bases outside the gene matches: 9. In germline, CDR1 is MNHEY, CDR2 SMNVEV (reference sequence). CDR3 length equals 15 residues. CDR3 residues: CASSFLGQGLTVLTF. CDR3 nucleotide sequence: TGTGCCAGCAGTTTTTTGGGACAGGGACTCACCGTCCTGACTTTC.

V and J are TRBV5-4 and TRBJ2-6, with 9 bases aligning to TRBD1. The CDR3 covers 15 residues. CDR1 and CDR2 (germline): SGHNT, YYREEE (reference sequence). V lost 5 bases to trimming and J lost 2 bases; unmatched junction nucleotides: 2. Here the CDR3 DNA reads TGTGCCAGCAGTACAGGGGGCGCTGGGGCCAACGTCCTGACTTTC. It is translated as CASSTGGAGANVLTF. The full variable domain, its missing parts supplied by reference TRBV5-4 and TRBJ2-6, is ETGVTQSPTHLIKTRGQQVTLRCSSQSGHNTVSWYQQALGQGPQFIFQYYREEENGRGNFPPRFSGLQFPNYSSELNVNALELDDSALYLCASSTGGAGANVLTFGAGSRLTVL.

The chain recombines TRBV5-1 with TRBJ1-2, with TRBD1 identical over 10 bases. The CDR3 covers 14 residues. The V gene end was trimmed by 3 bases and the J gene end by 3 bases; junction bases not matched to a gene: 2. Germline V gives CDR1 SGHRS, CDR2 YFSETQ. For the CDR3, the DNA is TGCGCCAGCAGCTCCGGGACAGGGGACTATGGCTACACCTTC. This gives the protein CASSSGTGDYGYTF.

The chain couples TRBV19 to TRBJ2-7; D is undetermined. CDR3 length: 14 amino acids. Germline values: CDR1 LNHDA, CDR2 SQIVND (reference sequence). The germline V and J ends were trimmed by 2 bases and 0 bases, with 8 bases remaining between them. In DNA form, the CDR3 reads TGTGCCAGTAGTATACGAGAAGTCTCCTACGAGCAGTACTTC. This translates into CASSIREVSYEQYF.

This chain joins TRBV28 and TRBJ2-1; 11 nucleotides line up with TRBD2. CDR3 length equals 15 residues. From germline, CDR1 is MDHEN and CDR2 SYDVKM. J was trimmed by 5 bases and V by 5 bases; bases with no gene match: 5. This CDR3 is CASSASSGGHNEQFF. In nucleotides, the CDR3 is TGTGCCAGCAGTGCCTCTAGCGGGGGGCACAATGAGCAGTTCTTC.

This clone appeared a few times. This sequence joins TRBV7-6 and TRBJ2-5, with 8 bases aligning to TRBD1. V dropped 1 base and J dropped 3; count of bases not matched to a gene: 1. The germline V gene encodes CDR1 SGHVS and CDR2 FNYEAQ. This CDR3 has 14 amino acids. For the CDR3, the DNA is TGTGCCAGCAGCTTAGGGACAGGGAAAGAGACCCAGTACTTC. Protein product: CASSLGTGKETQYF.

This chain joins TRBV19 and TRBJ2-7; 7 nucleotides agree with TRBD1. J lost 7 bases, V lost 5 bases, and 11 bases had no gene match. Germline values: CDR1 LNHDA, CDR2 SQIVND (reference sequence). The CDR3 has 14 residues. Here the CDR3 reads CASSGGQRGREQYF. CDR3 sequence (DNA): TGTGCCAGTAGTGGGGGACAGAGGGGGAGAGAGCAGTACTTC.

This clone was counted between two and nine times. This rearrangement joins TRBV25-1 to TRBJ2-2, with 9 bases matching TRBD1. Trimming at V came to 4 bases and at J to 6 bases, leaving 3 bases not matched to a gene. Germline V gene lookup returns CDR1 MGHDK and CDR2 SYGVNS. CDR3 length: 14 amino acids. Here the CDR3 reads CASSGQGEAGELFF. The CDR3 region has the DNA TGTGCCAGCAGTGGACAGGGGGAGGCCGGGGAGCTGTTTTTT.

In nucleotides, the CDR3 is TGTGCCTGGAGTGTGGTAGCGGGGGGGTCTGGGGCCAACGTCCTGACTTTC. It is translated as CAWSVVAGGSGANVLTF. The J gene is TRBJ2-6, the V gene TRBV30; TRBD2 matches 11 bases. The CDR3 consists of 17 residues. Trimming removed 0 bases from V and 1 base from J; junction bases left unmatched: 2. In germline, CDR1 is GTSNPN, CDR2 SVGIG (reference sequence).

This chain connects TRBV28 to TRBJ1-5; a weak D match, TRBD1 (6 bases). The V gene's germline CDR1 is MDHEN and CDR2 SYDVKM. The CDR3 sequence is 15 residues long. Trimming pared 6 bases from V and 6 bases from J, leaving 18 bases between. CDR3 DNA: TGTGCCAGCAGCCTTCGGGGGGCCATGAGTCAGCCCCAGCATTTT. It codes for CASSLRGAMSQPQHF.

The chain joins TRBV6-1 to TRBJ1-1; maybe TRBD1 (5 bases). The V gene's germline CDR1 is MNHNS and CDR2 SASEGT. The CDR3 runs to 14 residues. Trimming removed 1 base at V and 6 bases at J, with 12 bases between. CDR3 DNA sequence: TGTGCCAGCAGTGAAGGCGGGGGTCGGGCTGAAGCTTTCTTT. Protein: CASSEGGGRAEAFF.

V is TRBV4-1 and J is TRBJ2-2, with a tentative D call TRBD1 (5 bases). CDR1 is MGHRA and CDR2 is YSYEKL in the germline V gene. Trimming took off 0 bases at V and 2 bases at J, with 7 bases between the two ends. The CDR3 totals 15 residues. The CDR3 is CASSQDRANTGELFF. CDR3 sequence (DNA): TGCGCCAGCAGCCAAGACAGGGCTAACACCGGGGAGCTGTTTTTT.

This clone has at least ten counts. The V call is TRBV19, the J call TRBJ1-4; D not certain. With 7 bases removed from V and 8 bases from J, the gap between germline ends came to 20 bases. The germline V gene has CDR1 LNHDA and CDR2 SQIVND (reference sequence). The length of the CDR3 is 15 residues. The CDR3, as DNA: TGTGCCAGTAACAGCCCACCCCCATTAGGAGAAAAACTGTTTTTT. Its translation: CASNSPPPLGEKLFF.

This clone was recorded once. The rearrangement links TRBV7-2 to TRBJ1-6; maybe TRBD1 (5 bases). This CDR3 spans 12 amino acids. V dropped 6 bases and J dropped 8 bases, with 8 bases sitting between them. Germline V CDR1 and CDR2: SGHTA, FQGNSA. The CDR3 here is CASRSRDSPLHF. Here the CDR3 DNA reads TGTGCCAGCAGATCCAGGGATTCACCCCTCCACTTT.

In its sample, this clone was seen once. The chain couples TRBV11-2 to TRBJ2-3; perhaps TRBD1 as D (6 bases). Trimming took 6 bases from V and 4 from J, leaving 11 bases between them. This CDR3 has 13 residues. The V gene's germline CDR1 is SGHAT and CDR2 FQNNGV. Here the CDR3 DNA reads TGTGCCAGCAGAGCAGGGGTCTCAGATACGCAGTATTTT. As protein: CASRAGVSDTQYF.

The chain carries TRBV29-1 and TRBJ2-7, with D maybe TRBD1 (6 bases). V lost 3 bases to trimming and J lost 5 bases, with 14 bases between them. Germline V gives CDR1 SQVTM, CDR2 ANQGSEA. The CDR3 length is 13 residues. In DNA form, the CDR3 reads TGCAGCGTTGATCGAGGACAGTCCAACGAGCAGTACTTC. Its protein product is CSVDRGQSNEQYF.

CDR3 amino acids: CASSPWGRDTEAFF. For the CDR3, the DNA is TGTGCCAGCAGCCCCTGGGGGCGCGACACTGAAGCTTTCTTT. The rearrangement joins TRBV14 to TRBJ1-1; D is possibly TRBD1 (6 bases). V lost 4 bases and J 3 bases, leaving 12 bases between the germline ends. Germline V gives CDR1 SGHDN, CDR2 FVKESK. The CDR3 totals 14 residues. Looking up the rest from reference TRBV14 and TRBJ1-1 gives the full variable domain: EAGVTQFPSHSVIEKGQTVTLRCDPISGHDNLYWYRRVMGKEIKFLLHFVKESKQDESGMPNNRFLAERTGGTYSTLKVQPAELEDSGVYFCASSPWGRDTEAFFGQGTRLTVV.